These 8 T cell receptor beta chains share one sample of origin, sequenced in a study of T cells in Graves' hyperthyroidism and ophthalmopathy. Researchers amplified the TCR beta CDR3 regions from RNA transcripts. First-round RT-PCR targeting the TCR CDR3 was performed with the HTBI primer set. TCRdb passed the multiplex PCR reads through MiXCR, listing each CDR3 protein once. The data show 450,000 to 500,000 distinct CDR3 sequences, about 20% seen once. Sequenced material: blood. The receptor set was obtained from a woman between 65 and 79 years old with Graves' ophthalmopathy.

The chain joins TRBV6-2 or TRBV6-3 to TRBJ2-7; D is unclear. The CDR3 is 13 residues long. Germline assignment: CDR1 MNHEY and CDR2 SVGEGT. Trimming shortened V by 4 bases and J by 6 bases, and 13 bases separated the two germline ends. The CDR3 DNA follows: TGTGCCAGCAGTTTTAACATTCTTCCCGAGCAGTACTTC. This gives the protein CASSFNILPEQYF.

There are a few counts of this clonotype. The V gene is TRBV28, the J gene TRBJ1-1; TRBD1 agrees at 9 bases. Germline loops: CDR1 MDHEN, CDR2 SYDVKM. The CDR3 runs 14 residues. Losses at the gene ends were 8 bases for V and 4 bases for J; bases not matched to a gene: 8. CDR3 DNA sequence: TGTGCCAGCCGACGGGACAGGGAGGGCACTGAAGCTTTCTTT. Protein product: CASRRDREGTEAFF.

The chain carries TRBV5-1 and TRBJ2-7; TRBD2 is a possible D gene (5 bases). Germline-derived CDR1 and CDR2 are SGHRS and YFSETQ. The CDR3 runs 14 residues. The V and J ends lost 3 bases and 6 bases respectively, with 16 bases between them. CDR3 in amino acids: CASSYTRGRGEQYF. The CDR3 region has the DNA TGCGCCAGCAGCTACACCCGGGGAAGAGGCGAGCAGTACTTC.

This clonotype has ten or more counts. V and J are TRBV11-2 and TRBJ1-2, with 8 bases aligning to TRBD1. Germline assignment: CDR1 SGHAT and CDR2 FQNNGV. The CDR3 has 12 amino acids. V was pared by 5 bases and J by 7 bases, with 3 bases of the junction left unmatched. The CDR3 reads CASSLTGVGYTF. The CDR3 nucleotides read TGTGCCAGCAGCCTGACAGGGGTTGGCTACACCTTC.

In its sample, this clonotype was seen once. The chain couples TRBV20-1 to TRBJ1-2, with TRBD1 as a possible D gene (6 bases). The V gene's germline CDR1 is DFQATT and CDR2 SNEGSKA (reference sequence). This CDR3 region has 14 residues. Deletions cut 1 base from V and 8 bases from J, with 17 bases between. This chain's CDR3 is CSARVGGTGRGYTF. As DNA, the CDR3 is TGCAGTGCTAGAGTAGGGGGAACGGGGAGGGGCTACACCTTC.

This clonotype turned up a few times. The chain links TRBV20-1 to TRBJ2-4, with D unclear. The CDR3 has 11 amino acids. CDR1 is DFQATT and CDR2 is SNEGSKA in the germline V gene (reference sequence). Trimming took 3 bases from V and 13 from J, leaving 13 bases between them. DNA of the CDR3: TGCAGTGCTAGTGGGAAGGGCGCACAGTACTTC. Amino acids: CSASGKGAQYF.

Note on this clonotype: A read error may explain this, as a much larger clone is one base away. The rearrangement uses TRBV11-2 and TRBJ2-1, with 8 bases lining up with TRBD2. Gene TRBJ2-7 matches the end of the DNA better, so the J call may be wrong. The germline gives CDR1 SGHAT, CDR2 FQNNGV. The CDR3 spans 15 residues. The chain's CDR3 is CASSAGLVGSNEQYF. In DNA form, the CDR3 reads TGTGCCAGCAGCGCGGGACTAGTGGGCTCCAATGAGCAGTACTTC.

This clonotype was detected a few times. The V and J genes are TRBV3-1 and TRBJ2-7, with a tentative D call TRBD2 (6 bases). There are 15 residues in the CDR3. Germline V CDR1 and CDR2: LGHDT, YNNKEL (reference sequence). V was shortened by 4 bases and J by 0 bases, with 13 bases between the two germline ends. CDR3 nucleotides: TGTGCCAGCAGCCTGTCTAGCGCTAGCTCCTACGAGCAGTACTTC. Translated, it gives CASSLSSASSYEQYF.